These 23 T cell receptor beta chains share one sample of origin, sequenced in a study of T cells in Graves' hyperthyroidism and ophthalmopathy. The TCR beta CDR3 regions underwent amplification using RNA transcripts as the source. The TCR CDR3 first-round RT-PCR relied on the HTBI primer set. TCRdb re-called the multiplex PCR reads with MiXCR, one entry per CDR3 protein. Of about 320,000 distinct CDR3 sequences listed, over 15% were seen once; the top ten hold approximately 35%. Source material: blood. The source is a man aged 25 to 40 with Graves' hyperthyroidism.

The table lists this clonotype with many counts. CDR3 loop: CASSDRVYEQYF. Written as DNA, the CDR3 is TGTGCCAGCAGTGACAGGGTTTACGAGCAGTACTTC. The gene calls are TRBV12-3 or TRBV12-4 and TRBJ2-7; the match to TRBD1 covers 7 bases. CDR3 length: 12 residues. The J segment lost 4 bases and the V segment lost 5 bases, leaving 2 bases of the junction unmatched.

This clonotype was seen at least ten times. The rearrangement joins TRBV11-2 to TRBJ2-7, with D possibly being TRBD2 (6 bases). This CDR3 is built from 13 residues. Germline V gives CDR1 SGHAT, CDR2 FQNNGV. V gave up 7 bases and J gave up 0 bases, with 10 bases separating them. In DNA form, the CDR3 reads TGTGCCAGCACTAGCGAGAGCTCCTACGAGCAGTACTTC. It specifies CASTSESSYEQYF. The full variable domain, rest sourced from reference TRBV11-2 and TRBJ2-7, is EAGVAQSPRYKIIEKRQSVAFWCNPISGHATLYWYQQILGQGPKLLIQFQNNGVVDDSQLPKDRFSAERLKGVDSTLKIQPAKLEDSAVYLCASTSESSYEQYFGPGTRLTVT.

The chain has TRBV6-1 and TRBJ2-2, with D maybe TRBD1 (5 bases). Germline values: CDR1 MNHNS, CDR2 SASEGT. V lost 0 bases and J 7 bases, leaving 12 bases between the germline ends. The CDR3 is 15 amino acids. CDR3 sequence: CASSEANLGVGELFF. In DNA form, the CDR3 reads TGTGCCAGCAGTGAAGCTAACTTAGGGGTCGGGGAGCTGTTTTTT.

The chain is built from TRBV28 and TRBJ1-2; 7 bases match TRBD1. J lost 3 bases, V lost 4 bases, and 8 bases had no gene match. This CDR3 is 15 amino acids long. Per germline, CDR1 MDHEN and CDR2 SYDVKM. The chain's CDR3 is CASSSNRGGDYGYTF. CDR3 sequence (DNA): TGTGCCAGCAGTTCCAACAGGGGAGGGGACTATGGCTACACCTTC.

This clonotype showed up many times. The chain is built from TRBV2 and TRBJ2-3; D gene ambiguous. Trimming shortened V by 5 bases and J by 3 bases, and 9 bases separated the two germline ends. Germline V gene data show CDR1 as SNHLY and CDR2 as FYNNEI. The CDR3 is 13 residues long. For the CDR3, the DNA is TGTGCCAGCAGTCATACCGCAACAGATACGCAGTATTTT. Protein product: CASSHTATDTQYF. The whole variable domain, remainder taken from reference TRBV2 and TRBJ2-3, is EPEVTQTPSHQVTQMGQEVILRCVPISNHLYFYWYRQILGQKVEFLVSFYNNEISEKSEIFDDQFSVERPDGSNFTLKIRSTKLEDSAMYFCASSHTATDTQYFGPGTRLTVL.

Concerning this clonotype itself: This may arise from a read error, as a much more abundant clone is one base away. The chain carries TRBV9 and TRBJ2-7; D possibly uses TRBD1 or TRBD2 (7 bases each). Trimming pared 0 bases from V and 7 bases from J, leaving 11 bases between. This CDR3 comprises 13 residues. CDR1 and CDR2 (germline): SGDLS, YYNGEE. The DNA for the CDR3 is TGTGCCAGCAGCGTAGCAGGGGGGGATGAGCAGTACTTC. Translated, it gives CASSVAGGDEQYF.

The genes are TRBV9 and TRBJ2-7; no clear D. CDR1 and CDR2 (germline): SGDLS, YYNGEE. V was cut by 0 bases and J by 0 bases, with 7 bases left in between. The CDR3 is made up of 14 amino acids. CDR3 nucleotide sequence: TGTGCCAGCAGCGTAGGACACGGCTCCTACGAGCAGTACTTC. Its translation: CASSVGHGSYEQYF.

This clonotype was detected a few times. The V call is TRBV20-1, the J call TRBJ2-1; D is uncertain. Germline lookup yields CDR1 DFQATT and CDR2 SNEGSKA (reference sequence). There are 13 residues in the CDR3. In DNA form, the CDR3 reads TGCAGCCTCCTCCCTGACCCTGACAATGAGCAGTTCTTC. Amino acid sequence: CSLLPDPDNEQFF.

The rearrangement joins TRBV19 to TRBJ2-1; D perhaps matches TRBD1 (6 bases). Germline V gene sequence: CDR1 LNHDA, CDR2 SQIVND (reference sequence). This CDR3 comprises 12 residues. V lost 10 bases and J lost 8, with 15 bases in between. CDR3 in DNA: TGTGCCACCGTAGGACAGCTCGATGAGCAGTTCTTC. Protein product: CATVGQLDEQFF. Using reference TRBV19 and TRBJ2-1 for the parts outside the CDR3, the full variable domain is DGGITQSPKYLFRKEGQNVTLSCEQNLNHDAMYWYRQDPGQGLRLIYYSQIVNDFQKGDIAEGYSVSREKKESFPLTVTSAQKNPTAFYLCATVGQLDEQFFGPGTRLTVL.

This clonotype appeared many times. This rearrangement joins TRBV29-1 to TRBJ1-3; the D is unclear. The CDR3 runs to 13 residues. Germline lookup yields CDR1 SQVTM and CDR2 ANQGSEA. V lost 7 bases to trimming and J lost 3 bases, with 13 bases between them. DNA for the CDR3: TGCAGCGCCCGCACATCCCGTGGAAACACCATATATTTT. This sequence encodes CSARTSRGNTIYF.

This clonotype was counted many times. The rearrangement uses TRBV18 and TRBJ1-2; D is possibly TRBD1 (5 bases). Germline loops: CDR1 KGHSH, CDR2 LQKENI. V lost 6 bases and J lost 8, with 13 bases in between. The CDR3 loop spans 12 amino acids. The DNA for the CDR3 is TGTGCCAGCTCGCTGCAGGGTGGCGGCTACACCTTC. It encodes CASSLQGGGYTF.

J is TRBJ2-1 and V is TRBV12-3 or TRBV12-4, with D perhaps TRBD1 or TRBD2 (5 bases each). The CDR3 contains 15 residues. The ends were cut back, 5 bases at V and 4 bases at J, with 15 bases in the middle. The CDR3 spells CASSIGLWGYNEQFF. CDR3 coding DNA: TGTGCCAGCAGTATAGGGCTTTGGGGGTACAATGAGCAGTTCTTC.

This clonotype was seen ten or more times. The chain combines TRBV6-1 with TRBJ2-3, with 8 bases identical to TRBD1. The CDR3 is 14 residues long. Germline CDR1 reads MNHNS; CDR2 reads SASEGT. J was trimmed by 4 bases and V by 6 bases; bases with no gene match: 6. The CDR3 sequence: CASSHRGEADTQYF. The CDR3 DNA reads TGTGCCAGCAGCCACAGGGGGGAGGCAGATACGCAGTATTTT.

The chain combines TRBV7-2 with TRBJ1-2; 9 bases match TRBD1. With 3 bases clipped from V and 7 bases from J, the junction kept 3 bases outside the gene matches. The CDR3 has 13 residues. Per germline, CDR1 SGHTA and CDR2 FQGNSA. CDR3: CASSFADRGGYTF. CDR3 DNA sequence: TGTGCCAGCAGCTTCGCGGACAGGGGTGGCTACACCTTC.

In the case of this clonotype: A read error may account for a junction end that differs from germline. This chain connects TRBV6-1 to TRBJ1-5, with D perhaps TRBD1 (5 bases). Germline V gives CDR1 MNHNS, CDR2 SASEGT. This CDR3 spans 20 amino acids. The CDR3 sequence is CVSSPFFVLRGGESNQPQHF. The CDR3 DNA reads TGTGTCAGCAGTCCCTTTTTTGTCTTGAGGGGAGGGGAAAGCAATCAGCCCCAGCATTTT.

Only a few counts were recorded for this clonotype. The chain employs TRBV9 and TRBJ2-5; D is unclear. Trimming shortened V by 1 base and J by 3 bases, and 7 bases separated the two germline ends. The CDR3 contains 13 residues. Germline values: CDR1 SGDLS, CDR2 YYNGEE. CDR3 residues: CASSVSGKETQYF. The CDR3, as DNA: TGTGCCAGCAGCGTAAGTGGAAAAGAGACCCAGTACTTC.

The chain carries TRBV20-1 and TRBJ2-1; D gene unclear. Trimming pared 0 bases from V and 8 bases from J, leaving 5 bases between. Germline assignment: CDR1 DFQATT and CDR2 SNEGSKA (reference sequence). The CDR3 loop spans 11 amino acids. CDR3 nucleotides: TGCAGTGCTAGAGATCCACATGAGCAGTTCTTC. Encoded protein: CSARDPHEQFF.

This clonotype was detected only once. Just one base apart from a much larger clone, this may be a read error. V usage is TRBV18 and J usage is TRBJ2-5; D gene unclear. The CDR3 length is 13 residues. In germline, CDR1 is KGHSH, CDR2 LQKENI. The CDR3: CASSLALQEIQYF. The CDR3 DNA reads as TGTGCCAGCTCACTGGCCTTACAAGAGATCCAGTACTTC. The full variable domain, with the rest looked up from reference TRBV18 and TRBJ2-5, is NAGVMQNPRHLVRRRGQEARLRCSPMKGHSHVYWYRQLPEEGLKFMVYLQKENIIDESGMPKERFSAEFPKEGPSILRIQQVVRGDSAAYFCASSLALQEIQYFGPGTRLLVL.

This clonotype was counted many times. This rearrangement joins TRBV5-5 to TRBJ1-1, with a possible D match to TRBD1 (6 bases). Trimming cost V 4 bases and J 6 bases, with 16 bases left between them. The germline V gene has CDR1 SGHKS and CDR2 YYEKEE (reference sequence). This CDR3 contains 14 residues. As DNA, the CDR3 is TGTGCCAGCAGCACGCGACAGGTAGAGGCTGAAGCTTTCTTT. Translated: CASSTRQVEAEAFF.

The chain employs TRBV20-1 and TRBJ2-1, with 10 bases fitting TRBD2. CDR1 and CDR2 from the germline V gene are DFQATT and SNEGSKA (reference sequence). The CDR3 runs to 13 residues. Trimming removed 1 base from V and 9 bases from J; junction bases left unmatched: 3. As DNA, the CDR3 is TGCAGTGCTAGAGCTCCTAGCGGGAGTGAGCAGTTCTTC. Translating gives CSARAPSGSEQFF.

This clonotype appeared many times. The chain recombines TRBV4-1 with TRBJ1-5; TRBD1 is a possible D gene (6 bases). The CDR3 length is 14 residues. Germline V gene lookup returns CDR1 MGHRA and CDR2 YSYEKL. V lost 6 bases and J lost 6, with 15 bases in between. The CDR3 reads CASSKHQGIQPQHF. In nucleotides, the CDR3 is TGCGCCAGCAGTAAACATCAGGGGATTCAGCCCCAGCATTTT.

This clonotype was found many times. This CDR3 is CSASEWAAVSDTQYF. The CDR3 region has the DNA TGCAGTGCTAGTGAGTGGGCCGCCGTGTCAGATACGCAGTATTTT. The V call is TRBV20-1, the J call TRBJ2-3; D is unclear. Trimming stripped 3 bases from V and 4 bases from J, with 17 bases between. Germline V gene lookup returns CDR1 DFQATT and CDR2 SNEGSKA (reference sequence). The CDR3 consists of 15 residues.

This sequence joins TRBV4-1 and TRBJ2-7, with D possibly being TRBD2 (6 bases). Trimming took 0 bases from V and 4 from J, leaving 13 bases between them. The CDR3 runs to 15 residues. Germline V gene lookup returns CDR1 MGHRA and CDR2 YSYEKL. CDR3 DNA sequence: TGCGCCAGCAGCCAAGATCCTAGAGGGAGGTACGAGCAGTACTTC. As protein: CASSQDPRGRYEQYF.